The 31 T cell receptor beta chains given below trace back to one sample, sequenced in a study of T cells after posttransplantation cyclophosphamide. The table came from immunoSEQ multiplex PCR; TCRdb's copy has only in-frame clones and leaves some out. The sample holds roughly 10,000 clones, about 95% seen once. The sequenced material came from naive CD8+ T cells sorted from PBMCs. The source of these receptors is a man aged 25-45 years in good health and a related stem cell transplant donor.

The rearrangement joins TRBV5-5 to TRBJ1-6; 9 bases align to TRBD1. V lost 4 bases and J lost 10; bases outside the gene matches: 12. This CDR3 has 16 amino acids. Germline V gene sequence: CDR1 SGHKS, CDR2 YYEKEE (reference sequence). CDR3 sequence: CASSQIGTGQTSPLHF. CDR3 DNA: TGTGCCAGCAGCCAAATAGGGACAGGGCAAACCTCACCCCTCCACTTT.

This sequence joins TRBV7-9 and TRBJ2-7, with unresolved D. V was pared by 5 bases and J by 0 bases, with 14 bases between. Germline V gene data show CDR1 as SEHNR and CDR2 as FQNEAQ (reference sequence). This CDR3 comprises 15 residues. The DNA for the CDR3 is TGTGCCAGCAGCCAACCTGAGGATTACTCCTACGAGCAGTACTTC. This gives the protein CASSQPEDYSYEQYF. Drawing the rest from reference TRBV7-9 and TRBJ2-7, the complete variable domain is DTGVSQNPRHKITKRGQNVTFRCDPISEHNRLYWYRQTLGQGPEFLTYFQNEAQLEKSRLLSDRFSAERPKGSFSTLEIQRTEQGDSAMYLCASSQPEDYSYEQYFGPGTRLTVT.

The gene calls are TRBV7-9 and TRBJ2-7; 8 bases fit TRBD1. The CDR3 length is 12 residues. V dropped 5 bases and J dropped 4; count of bases not matched to a gene: 1. Looked up from germline, CDR1 is SEHNR and CDR2 is FQNEAQ (reference sequence). CDR3 DNA sequence: TGTGCCAGCAGCCGACAGGGGTACGAGCAGTACTTC. Amino acid sequence: CASSRQGYEQYF.

This clone is a singleton in its sample. J is TRBJ2-7 and V is TRBV29-1; 7 bases agree with TRBD1. V shed 4 bases and J 5 bases; nucleotides not matched to a gene: 5. The CDR3 extends over 12 amino acids. Germline V gene sequence: CDR1 SQVTM, CDR2 ANQGSEA. CDR3 loop: CSVVNRGDEQYF. The CDR3 region has the DNA TGCAGCGTTGTGAACAGGGGCGACGAGCAGTACTTC.

The V and J genes are TRBV5-1 and TRBJ2-3, with 8 bases aligning to TRBD1. Trimming cost V 4 bases and J 6 bases; bases outside gene matches: 10. CDR1 and CDR2 from the germline V gene are SGHRS and YFSETQ. This CDR3 region has 15 residues. CDR3 residues: CASSIGQGPGDTQYF. As DNA, the CDR3 is TGCGCCAGCAGCATCGGACAGGGCCCCGGGGATACGCAGTATTTT.

The V call is TRBV5-8, the J call TRBJ2-5; 8 bases are shared with TRBD1. The CDR3 has 15 amino acids. Losses at the gene ends were 4 bases for V and 0 bases for J; bases not matched to a gene: 5. From germline, CDR1 is SGHTS and CDR2 YDEGEE. CDR3 bases: TGTGCCAGCAGCCTGGACAGGGACAACCAAGAGACCCAGTACTTC. It translates to CASSLDRDNQETQYF.

The V gene is TRBV4-3, the J gene TRBJ2-7; 9 positions agree with TRBD1. CDR3 size: 16 residues. With 0 bases clipped from V and 2 bases from J, the junction kept 5 bases outside the gene matches. From germline, CDR1 is LGHNA and CDR2 YSLEER. CDR3 nucleotide sequence: TGCGCCAGCAGCCAAGATCGACGACAGGGGGCCTACGAGCAGTACTTC. It is translated as CASSQDRRQGAYEQYF.

This sequence joins TRBV27 and TRBJ2-7; D gene unclear. Germline V gene lookup returns CDR1 MNHEY and CDR2 SMNVEV (reference sequence). Trimming removed 2 bases at V and 2 bases at J, with 7 bases between. There are 13 residues in the CDR3. The CDR3 bases are TGTGCCAGCAGTTTAAAGGAGCCCTACGAGCAGTACTTC. Its protein is CASSLKEPYEQYF.

This chain uses TRBV7-9 with TRBJ2-7, with 11 nucleotides matching TRBD2. The CDR3 sequence is 16 residues long. J gave up 3 bases and V 5 bases, and 9 bases lay outside the gene matches. Germline V CDR1 and CDR2: SEHNR, FQNEAQ (reference sequence). CDR3 in DNA: TGTGCCAGCAGCCCGACTAGCGGGGAAACCTTCTACGAGCAGTACTTC. Amino acid sequence: CASSPTSGETFYEQYF.

The chain couples TRBV6-6 to TRBJ2-5; 8 bases align to TRBD1. Losses at the gene ends were 2 bases for V and 5 bases for J; bases not matched to a gene: 7. The CDR3 contains 15 residues. Germline V gene data show CDR1 as MNHNY and CDR2 as SVGAGI (reference sequence). The CDR3 bases are TGTGCCAGCAGTTACGATTCAGGGGGCGTGGAGACCCAGTACTTC. As protein: CASSYDSGGVETQYF.

V is TRBV19 and J is TRBJ1-5, with D perhaps TRBD1 (6 bases). The CDR3 consists of 15 residues. Trimming removed 3 bases at V and 0 bases at J, with 9 bases between. The germline gives CDR1 LNHDA, CDR2 SQIVND (reference sequence). In nucleotides, the CDR3 is TGTGCCAGTAGTATCGGGACAAATAGCAATCAGCCCCAGCATTTT. Translating gives CASSIGTNSNQPQHF.

The V call is TRBV18, the J call TRBJ2-7, with TRBD1 as a possible D gene (5 bases). CDR1 KGHSH and CDR2 LQKENI come from the germline V gene. The CDR3 runs to 16 residues. The germline V and J ends were trimmed by 3 bases and 3 bases, with 18 bases remaining between them. The CDR3 protein is CASSPNRGREHYEQYF. The CDR3 coding sequence is TGTGCCAGCTCACCTAATAGGGGTAGGGAACACTACGAGCAGTACTTC.

This clone occurred once. The conserved closing phenylalanine or tryptophan is absent in this CDR3, likely reflecting a read error. This rearrangement joins TRBV19 to TRBJ2-2; TRBD2 matches 9 bases. Trimming at V came to 5 bases and at J to 6 bases, leaving 7 bases not matched to a gene. From germline, CDR1 is LNHDA and CDR2 SQIVND (reference sequence). The CDR3 runs to 15 residues. This CDR3 reads CASSSAGGSSGELFL. The CDR3 region has the DNA TGTGCCAGTAGTTCCGCGGGGGGGAGCTCCGGGGAGCTGTTTTTG.

The chain carries TRBV15 and TRBJ1-5; perhaps TRBD1 as D (5 bases). Germline V gene lookup returns CDR1 LNHNV and CDR2 YYDKDF (reference sequence). This CDR3 region has 14 residues. V was trimmed by 6 bases and J by 2 bases, leaving 11 bases between them. Written as DNA, the CDR3 is TGTGCCACCAGTGAGTCCAGGGGCAATCAGCCCCAGCATTTT. Translation: CATSESRGNQPQHF.

CDR3 nucleotide sequence: TGTGCCAGCAGTTCCGGACAGGGGAGGAACTATGGCTACACCTTC. It codes for CASSSGQGRNYGYTF. The chain has TRBV2 and TRBJ1-2; 9 nucleotides align to TRBD1. Germline loops: CDR1 SNHLY, CDR2 FYNNEI. With V trimmed by 5 bases and J by 2 bases, 6 bases remained unmatched. This CDR3 is 15 amino acids long.

This clone was picked up one time. The gene calls are TRBV7-9 and TRBJ1-2, with 10 bases aligning to TRBD1. Trimming cost V 4 bases and J 3 bases; bases outside gene matches: 2. Germline loops: CDR1 SEHNR, CDR2 FQNEAQ (reference sequence). The CDR3 is made up of 14 amino acids. The CDR3 sequence is CASSSGQGDYGYTF. The CDR3 DNA sequence: TGTGCCAGCAGCTCCGGACAGGGGGACTATGGCTACACCTTC.

This rearrangement joins TRBV4-2 to TRBJ2-7, with D possibly matching TRBD2 (8 bases). CDR3 length equals 17 residues. V dropped 3 bases and J dropped 3 bases, with 21 bases sitting between them. Per germline, CDR1 LGHNA and CDR2 YNFKEQ. The CDR3 spells CASSHYHTGAGGYEQYF. DNA for the CDR3: TGTGCCAGCAGCCATTACCATACAGGGGCGGGAGGCTACGAGCAGTACTTC.

The genes are TRBV11-2 and TRBJ2-7; the match to TRBD2 covers 10 bases. CDR1 is SGHAT, CDR2 FQNNGV, per germline. The CDR3 loop spans 15 amino acids. J lost 1 base, V lost 1 base, and 1 base had no gene match. The DNA of the CDR3 is TGTGCCAGCAGCTTAGCAGCGGGGGGGTCCTACGAGCAGTACTTC. Translating gives CASSLAAGGSYEQYF.

Worth noting for this clone: A junction boundary mismatches the germline segment, possibly from a read error. The V gene is TRBV2, the J gene TRBJ2-1; 9 nucleotides align to TRBD1. The CDR3 has 15 amino acids. Germline V gene data show CDR1 as SNHLY and CDR2 as FYNNEI. CDR3 DNA: TGTGCCAGCAGCGAAGGACAGGGGTCCTACAATGAGCAGTTCTTC. This gives the protein CASSEGQGSYNEQFF.

This rearrangement joins TRBV27 to TRBJ2-1, with D possibly matching TRBD1 (5 bases). The CDR3 extends over 14 amino acids. V lost 2 bases to trimming and J lost 6 bases, with 11 bases between them. Germline CDR1 MNHEY, CDR2 SMNVEV (reference sequence). CDR3 sequence: CASSLQGRANEQFF. The CDR3 DNA reads as TGTGCCAGCAGTTTACAGGGCAGGGCCAATGAGCAGTTCTTC.

This chain links TRBV19 with TRBJ2-1; D ambiguous. V gave up 5 bases and J gave up 5 bases, with 7 bases separating them. The CDR3 consists of 12 residues. Germline V gene lookup returns CDR1 LNHDA and CDR2 SQIVND (reference sequence). In nucleotides, the CDR3 is TGTGCCAGTAGTCTGGAGAACAATGAGCAGTTCTTC. Residues: CASSLENNEQFF. Supplemented by reference TRBV19 and TRBJ2-1, the full variable domain reads DGGITQSPKYLFRKEGQNVTLSCEQNLNHDAMYWYRQDPGQGLRLIYYSQIVNDFQKGDIAEGYSVSREKKESFPLTVTSAQKNPTAFYLCASSLENNEQFFGPGTRLTVL.

This chain uses TRBV5-1 with TRBJ2-1, with 8 bases matching TRBD1. The CDR3 has 14 amino acids. V trimming: 3 bases; J trimming: 8 bases; junction bases outside the gene matches: 7. Germline V gives CDR1 SGHRS, CDR2 YFSETQ. The CDR3: CASSSGQVPDEQFF. The CDR3 DNA reads as TGCGCCAGCAGCTCGGGACAGGTCCCTGATGAGCAGTTCTTC.

The chain recombines TRBV14 with TRBJ2-3, with D hard to call. The CDR3 extends over 17 amino acids. With 0 bases removed from V and 8 bases from J, the gap between germline ends came to 21 bases. Germline values: CDR1 SGHDN, CDR2 FVKESK. The CDR3 sequence is CASSQDARLFPRGTQYF. CDR3 sequence (DNA): TGTGCCAGCAGCCAAGATGCCCGTCTGTTCCCACGAGGTACGCAGTATTTT.

The genes are TRBV11-2 and TRBJ1-1, with 7 bases fitting TRBD1. The germline V gene encodes CDR1 SGHAT and CDR2 FQNNGV. With V trimmed by 4 bases and J by 5 bases, 10 bases remained unmatched. This CDR3 contains 15 residues. In DNA form, the CDR3 reads TGTGCCAGCAGCTCCTCGACAGGGAGAGGGACTGAAGCTTTCTTT. Translated: CASSSSTGRGTEAFF.

The rearrangement links TRBV28 to TRBJ2-3; 7 positions agree with TRBD1. In germline, CDR1 is MDHEN, CDR2 SYDVKM. This CDR3 has 14 residues. After removal of 11 bases from V and 0 bases from J, the junction contained 8 bases not matched to a gene. The DNA of the CDR3 is TGTGCCTGGACAGGACATACTAGCACAGATACGCAGTATTTT. As protein: CAWTGHTSTDTQYF.

This clone came up once. The V gene is TRBV5-6, the J gene TRBJ1-5; the D is unclear. CDR1 is SGHDT and CDR2 is YYEEEE in the germline V gene. With 0 bases removed from V and 2 bases from J, the gap between germline ends came to 9 bases. The CDR3 is 15 residues long. Here the CDR3 DNA reads TGTGCCAGCAGCTTGGGCAGGCAAGGCAATCAGCCCCAGCATTTT. As protein: CASSLGRQGNQPQHF.

V gene TRBV7-9 combines with J gene TRBJ2-5, with TRBD2 identical over 9 bases. Trimming cost V 1 base and J 3 bases; bases outside gene matches: 6. The germline gives CDR1 SEHNR, CDR2 FQNEAQ (reference sequence). The CDR3 sequence is 16 residues long. CDR3 residues: CASSLERRGGKETQYF. The CDR3 nucleotides read TGTGCCAGCAGCTTAGAGCGGCGGGGGGGAAAAGAGACCCAGTACTTC.

V is TRBV7-2 and J is TRBJ2-3; a weak D match, TRBD2 (5 bases). This CDR3 has 13 residues. Trimming cost V 1 base and J 6 bases, with 8 bases left between them. In germline, CDR1 is SGHTA, CDR2 FQGNSA. CDR3 nucleotide sequence: TGTGCCAGCAGCTTAGTACGAGGGGATACGCAGTATTTT. This gives the protein CASSLVRGDTQYF.

The J gene is TRBJ2-1, the V gene TRBV9; 8 positions match TRBD1. Germline V gene sequence: CDR1 SGDLS, CDR2 YYNGEE. Trimming cost V 4 bases and J 7 bases; bases outside gene matches: 7. The CDR3 has 14 residues. The CDR3, as DNA: TGTGCCAGCAGCCCCGGACAGGGTGGTAATGAGCAGTTCTTC. It yields the protein CASSPGQGGNEQFF.

The chain couples TRBV9 to TRBJ2-7; TRBD2 aligns across 8 bases. The CDR3 is 15 residues long. J gave up 3 bases and V 0 bases, and 5 bases lay outside the gene matches. In germline, CDR1 is SGDLS, CDR2 YYNGEE. CDR3 sequence (DNA): TGTGCCAGCAGCGTAGGGGGTAGCGGGAACTACGAGCAGTACTTC. Translated: CASSVGGSGNYEQYF.

The rearrangement uses TRBV9 and TRBJ2-1; 16 bases line up with TRBD2. CDR3 length: 15 residues. The germline CDR1 and CDR2 sequences are SGDLS and YYNGEE. The junction had 7 bases not matched to a gene; V was cut back by 4 bases and J by 12 bases. CDR3 protein: CASSPGTSGGEGQFF. DNA for the CDR3: TGTGCCAGCAGCCCGGGGACTAGCGGGGGGGAAGGGCAGTTCTTC. Full variable domain (outside the CDR3, taken from reference TRBV9 and TRBJ2-1): DSGVTQTPKHLITATGQRVTLRCSPRSGDLSVYWYQQSLDQGLQFLIQYYNGEERAKGNILERFSAQQFPDLHSELNLSSLELGDSALYFCASSPGTSGGEGQFFGPGTRLTVL.